This T cell receptor (beta chain) was captured in a study of cytomegalovirus exposure and HLA in healthy donors. V gave up 1 base and J gave up 6 bases, with 16 bases separating them. This CDR3 contains 16 residues. The germline gives CDR1 SEHNR, CDR2 FQNEAQ (reference sequence). Study-level points and caveats: An analysis done earlier found most TCR beta V segments productive about 87% or about 30% of the time. There were 150 to 200 TCR beta chains listed as cytomegalovirus-associated.

This clone was observed a handful of times. Antigen: not known. Primers: 60 Vbeta forward and 13 Jbeta reverse. The repertoire was sequenced with immunoSEQ multiplex PCR; TCRdb's copy has only in-frame clones and lacks some. The repertoire consists of 65,000 to 75,000 clones, with about two thirds occurring once and the leading ten covering over 15%. The V call is TRBV7-9, the J call TRBJ2-1; D is unresolved. The clonotype comes from a man aged 40-49 years in good health and CMV-seropositive. Sequences were obtained from PBMCs. The CDR3 nucleotides are TGTGCCAGCAGCTTAGAAGTACGGAGTTTAGGCAATGAGCAGTTCTTC. Translating gives CASSLEVRSLGNEQFF.